The clone carrying this TCR beta chain was detected once. This sample was included in a study of blood T cell repertoires in COVID-19. The CDR3 is 15 amino acids. Trimming removed 1 base at V and 8 bases at J, with 14 bases between. The germline CDR1 and CDR2 sequences are SGHAT and FQNNGV. Method: immunoSEQ multiplex PCR; TCRdb's copy keeps in-frame clones and lacks some. The sample lists 200,000 to 250,000 clones, around 82% seen once, with 6% to 7.5% in the top ten. The sample consisted of PBMCs or T cells enriched from blood (not recorded which). This sequence originates from a woman in her thirties or forties with acute COVID-19. V gene TRBV11-2 combines with J gene TRBJ1-4, with D possibly being TRBD1 (5 bases). The CDR3 bases are TGTGCCAGCAGCTTAGCGGGGGGTTCTCTGGAAAAACTGTTTTTT. It codes for CASSLAGGSLEKLFF. Combining the CDR3 with reference TRBV11-2 and TRBJ1-4 gives the whole variable domain EAGVAQSPRYKIIEKRQSVAFWCNPISGHATLYWYQQILGQGPKLLIQFQNNGVVDDSQLPKDRFSAERLKGVDSTLKIQPAKLEDSAVYLCASSLAGGSLEKLFFGSGTQLSVL.